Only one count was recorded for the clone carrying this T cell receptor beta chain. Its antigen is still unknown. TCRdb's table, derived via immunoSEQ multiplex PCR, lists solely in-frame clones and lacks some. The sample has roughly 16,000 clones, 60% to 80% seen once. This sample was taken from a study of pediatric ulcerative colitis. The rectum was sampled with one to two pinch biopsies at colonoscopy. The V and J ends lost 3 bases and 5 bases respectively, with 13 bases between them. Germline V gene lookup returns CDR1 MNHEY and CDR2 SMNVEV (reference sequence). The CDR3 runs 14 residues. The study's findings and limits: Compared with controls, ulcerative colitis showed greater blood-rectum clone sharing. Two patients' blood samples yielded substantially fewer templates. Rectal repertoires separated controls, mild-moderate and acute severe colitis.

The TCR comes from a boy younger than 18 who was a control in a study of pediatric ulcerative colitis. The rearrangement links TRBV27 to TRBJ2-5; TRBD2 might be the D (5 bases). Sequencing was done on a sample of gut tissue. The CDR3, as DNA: TGTGCCAGCAGTTTCACGACGGGCGGGGAGACCCAGTACTTC. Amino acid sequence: CASSFTTGGETQYF.